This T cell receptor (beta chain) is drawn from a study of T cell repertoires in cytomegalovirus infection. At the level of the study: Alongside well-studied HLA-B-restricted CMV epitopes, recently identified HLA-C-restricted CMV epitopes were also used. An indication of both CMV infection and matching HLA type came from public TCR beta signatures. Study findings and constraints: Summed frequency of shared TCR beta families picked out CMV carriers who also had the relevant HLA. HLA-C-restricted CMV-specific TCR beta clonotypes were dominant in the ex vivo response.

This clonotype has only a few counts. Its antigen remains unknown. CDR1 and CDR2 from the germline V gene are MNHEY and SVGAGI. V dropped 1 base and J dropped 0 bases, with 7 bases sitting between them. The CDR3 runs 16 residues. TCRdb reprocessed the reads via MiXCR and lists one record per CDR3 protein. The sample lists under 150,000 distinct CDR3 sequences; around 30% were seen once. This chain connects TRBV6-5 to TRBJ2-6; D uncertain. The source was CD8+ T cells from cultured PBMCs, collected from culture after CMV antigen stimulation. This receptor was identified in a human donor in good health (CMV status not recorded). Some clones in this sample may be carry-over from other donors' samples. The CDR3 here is CASSYLVVSGANVLTF. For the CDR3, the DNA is TGTGCCAGCAGTTACTTGGTGGTCTCTGGGGCCAACGTCCTGACTTTC.